The next 15 T cell receptor beta chains were all read from a single sample in a study of blood T cell repertoires in COVID-19. The repertoire was sequenced with immunoSEQ multiplex PCR; TCRdb's copy has only in-frame clones and lacks some. The table lists nearly 95,000 clones, roughly 80% of them singletons, with about 15% in the top ten. Sequenced sample: peripheral blood. These receptors were collected from a human donor in a cohort sampled during active COVID-19.

This clone occurred many times. The rearrangement joins TRBV5-1 to TRBJ1-6; a weak D match, TRBD1 (6 bases). The germline CDR1 and CDR2 sequences are SGHRS and YFSETQ. The CDR3 has 15 residues. V gave up 2 bases and J gave up 3 bases, with 9 bases separating them. The CDR3 nucleotides are TGCGCCAGCAGCTTAGGGGACATCTATAATTCACCCCTCCACTTT. Protein: CASSLGDIYNSPLHF.

In DNA, the CDR3 is TGTGCCAGCAGTTCCGGGACAGGGGGCCGGGAGACCCAGTACTTC. Translation gives CASSSGTGGRETQYF. The chain combines TRBV6-6 with TRBJ2-5; TRBD1 matches 12 bases. The CDR3 is 15 residues long. With V trimmed by 4 bases and J by 5 bases, 5 bases remained unmatched. Germline-derived CDR1 and CDR2 are MNHNY and SVGAGI (reference sequence).

The chain combines TRBV19 with TRBJ2-3, with D perhaps TRBD2 (6 bases). V dropped 6 bases and J dropped 1 base, with 11 bases sitting between them. Germline V gene lookup returns CDR1 LNHDA and CDR2 SQIVND (reference sequence). CDR3 length: 14 residues. In nucleotides, the CDR3 is TGTGCCAGTAGCCCTGGAGGGGGCACAGATACGCAGTATTTT. This encodes CASSPGGGTDTQYF.

The chain joins TRBV9 to TRBJ2-1; unclear D gene. Germline loops: CDR1 SGDLS, CDR2 YYNGEE. The CDR3 sequence is 17 residues long. Trimming took 1 base from V and 5 from J, leaving 19 bases between them. CDR3 region: CASSVNRSRPYHNEQFF. As DNA, the CDR3 is TGTGCCAGCAGCGTAAATCGGAGTCGTCCCTACCACAATGAGCAGTTCTTC. Filled out from reference TRBV9 and TRBJ2-1, the complete variable domain reads DSGVTQTPKHLITATGQRVTLRCSPRSGDLSVYWYQQSLDQGLQFLIQYYNGEERAKGNILERFSAQQFPDLHSELNLSSLELGDSALYFCASSVNRSRPYHNEQFFGPGTRLTVL.

The chain combines TRBV11-3 with TRBJ2-2; TRBD2 matches 7 bases. V lost 4 bases to trimming and J lost 2 bases; unmatched junction nucleotides: 4. The CDR3 has 15 residues. Germline CDR1 and CDR2: SGHNT and YENEEA. CDR3 nucleotides: TGTGCCAGCAGCTCGCCTAGCGGAAACACCGGGGAGCTGTTTTTT. Translating it yields CASSSPSGNTGELFF.

In the case of this clone: The same CDR3 can be traced to other DNA sequences in this sample. CDR3 protein: CASSPTVNTEAFF. Here the CDR3 DNA reads TGTGCCAGCTCACCCACAGTGAACACTGAAGCTTTCTTT. V and J are TRBV18 and TRBJ1-1; no clear D gene. V shed 3 bases and J shed 0 bases, with 5 bases lying between them. Germline V gene lookup returns CDR1 KGHSH and CDR2 LQKENI. The CDR3 loop spans 13 amino acids.

Details on this clone: Other DNA sequences within the sample encode an identical CDR3. The chain employs TRBV7-9 and TRBJ1-1; no reliable D call. The CDR3 is made up of 12 amino acids. CDR1 and CDR2 (germline): SEHNR, FQNEAQ (reference sequence). Trimming took off 3 bases at V and 6 bases at J, with 8 bases between the two ends. CDR3 in amino acids: CASSLGGAEAFF. The CDR3 bases are TGTGCCAGCAGCTTGGGCGGGGCTGAAGCTTTCTTT.

V is TRBV28 and J is TRBJ1-3; D is unresolved. The V gene lost 7 bases and the J gene lost 2 bases, with 6 bases spanning the gap. In germline, CDR1 is MDHEN, CDR2 SYDVKM. This CDR3 contains 12 residues. The CDR3 nucleotides read TGTGCCAGCACTACAGCTGGAAACACCATATATTTT. The encoded protein is CASTTAGNTIYF.

This clone came up a few times. This sequence joins TRBV28 and TRBJ1-5, with 7 bases fitting TRBD1. J was trimmed by 7 bases and V by 5 bases; bases with no gene match: 2. The CDR3 totals 12 residues. Germline CDR1 and CDR2: MDHEN and SYDVKM. CDR3 nucleotides: TGTGCCAGCAGTAGGGGGCGACAGCCCCAGCATTTT. Protein: CASSRGRQPQHF.

The V and J genes are TRBV5-1 and TRBJ2-5; 10 bases match TRBD2. The ends lost 0 bases at V and 5 bases at J; junction bases unmatched: 7. The CDR3 is made up of 16 amino acids. Germline CDR1 is SGHRS and CDR2 is YFSETQ. The CDR3 here is CASSLALAGEGETQYF. CDR3 coding DNA: TGCGCCAGCAGCTTGGCCCTAGCGGGGGAAGGGGAGACCCAGTACTTC.

The chain recombines TRBV11-2 with TRBJ2-3; the D gene is possibly TRBD2 (5 bases). CDR1 is SGHAT and CDR2 is FQNNGV in the germline V gene. Trimming pared 6 bases from V and 1 base from J, leaving 17 bases between. The CDR3 extends over 16 amino acids. The CDR3 protein is CASSQYVGVGTDTQYF. DNA for the CDR3: TGTGCCAGCAGTCAATATGTGGGAGTCGGCACAGATACGCAGTATTTT.

V is TRBV28 and J is TRBJ2-6; D is possibly TRBD1 (6 bases). The V gene lost 3 bases and the J gene lost 2 bases, with 14 bases spanning the gap. This CDR3 has 17 amino acids. Germline assignment: CDR1 MDHEN and CDR2 SYDVKM. CDR3 loop: CASSFRGYLAGANVLTF. CDR3 nucleotide sequence: TGTGCCAGCAGTTTCAGGGGTTACTTGGCTGGGGCCAACGTCCTGACTTTC.

The V and J genes are TRBV3-1 (or the pseudogene TRBV3-2) and TRBJ2-7, with 14 bases aligning to TRBD2. Losses at the gene ends were 4 bases for V and 0 bases for J; bases not matched to a gene: 5. The CDR3 extends over 17 amino acids. CDR1 is LGHDT and CDR2 is YNNKEL in the germline V gene (reference sequence). The CDR3 region is CASSRTSGGSSSYEQYF. The CDR3, as DNA: TGTGCCAGCAGCCGGACTAGCGGGGGGTCGAGCTCCTACGAGCAGTACTTC.

This chain connects TRBV5-1 to TRBJ1-4; TRBD1 matches 9 bases. The CDR3 runs to 15 residues. The V and J ends lost 4 bases and 10 bases, in that order; junction bases with no gene match: 11. Germline CDR1 SGHRS, CDR2 YFSETQ. The DNA for the CDR3 is TGCGCCAGCAGCCCGCCGGGACAGGGCGTGGGAAAACTGTTTTTT. Amino acid sequence: CASSPPGQGVGKLFF. Using reference TRBV5-1 and TRBJ1-4 for the parts outside the CDR3, the full variable domain is KAGVTQTPRYLIKTRGQQVTLSCSPISGHRSVSWYQQTPGQGLQFLFEYFSETQRNKGNFPGRFSGRQFSNSRSEMNVSTLELGDSALYLCASSPPGQGVGKLFFGSGTQLSVL.

The chain combines TRBV28 with TRBJ1-4, with TRBD1 matching over 9 bases. CDR1 is MDHEN and CDR2 is SYDVKM in the germline V gene. Trimming at V came to 6 bases and at J to 3 bases, leaving 11 bases not matched to a gene. The CDR3 spans 17 residues. For the CDR3, the DNA is TGTGCCAGCAGCCCCCGGGGACAGGGTAAATCTAATGAAAAACTGTTTTTT. It is translated as CASSPRGQGKSNEKLFF.